The clone carrying this TCR beta chain has a single count. The data originate from a study of cytomegalovirus exposure and HLA in healthy donors. 13 Jbeta primers and 60 Vbeta primers were used for the PCR. Produced via immunoSEQ multiplex PCR; TCRdb's table is partial and in-frame only. The data show approximately 170,000 clones, roughly 83% seen once. CDR1 is MNHEY and CDR2 is SVGAGI in the germline V gene. This CDR3 has 16 amino acids. Trimming removed 2 bases at V and 0 bases at J, with 13 bases between. The receptor was isolated from a boy aged 2 to 10 in good health and CMV-seronegative. Material: PBMCs. V usage is TRBV6-5 and J usage is TRBJ1-1, with unresolved D. Written as DNA, the CDR3 is TGTGCCAGCAGTTACCGCAGGACGGGAATGAACACTGAAGCTTTCTTT. Amino acids: CASSYRRTGMNTEAFF.